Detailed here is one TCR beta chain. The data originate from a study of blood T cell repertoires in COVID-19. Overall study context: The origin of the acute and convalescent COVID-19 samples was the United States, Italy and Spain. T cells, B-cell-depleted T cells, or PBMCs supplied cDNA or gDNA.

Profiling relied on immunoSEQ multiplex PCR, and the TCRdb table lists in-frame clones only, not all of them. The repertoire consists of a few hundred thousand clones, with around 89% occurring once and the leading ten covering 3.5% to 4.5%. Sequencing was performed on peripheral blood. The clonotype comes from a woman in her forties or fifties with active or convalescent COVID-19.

For the CDR3, the DNA is TGTGCCAGCAGTTCGACAGGGGGCGCGGGGCAGCCCCAGCATTTT. Encoded protein: CASSSTGGAGQPQHF. The chain links TRBV6-5 to TRBJ1-5; TRBD1 agrees at 10 bases. V lost 4 bases and J lost 7; bases outside the gene matches: 7. This CDR3 spans 15 amino acids. Germline V lookup: CDR1 MNHEY, CDR2 SVGAGI.